This TCR beta chain was captured by sequencing in a study of CD8+ T cells in alopecia areata. General study findings and limits: Sharing of TCRs across patients appeared less clear than in mice, possibly for HLA-related reasons. The treated group had a single nonresponder, limiting CD8+ expansion-response conclusions. The study found higher clonality in lesional than normal scalp, especially in alopecia totalis/universalis. When scalp samples are sequenced, resident alphabeta T cells of normal skin are also captured.

This sample's treatment: oral pan-JAK inhibitor, 5-10 mg twice daily. This clone came up once. Its antigen is still unknown. In each case, RNA was isolated and then reverse transcribed into cDNA as the sequencing template. TCRdb's table, derived via immunoSEQ multiplex PCR, lists solely in-frame clones and lacks some. The sample includes 190,000 or so clones, roughly 64% of them seen just once. Sample: CD8+ T cells sorted from blood, taken at week 24, from a patient treated with tofacitinib. This clonotype was obtained from a human donor with alopecia areata.

The CDR3 reads CASRVETGFNEQYF. DNA of the CDR3: TGCGCCAGCAGGGTGGAGACAGGGTTTAACGAGCAGTACTTC. The V gene is TRBV5-1, the J gene TRBJ2-7; TRBD1 matches 7 bases. V trimming: 5 bases; J trimming: 5 bases; junction bases outside the gene matches: 10. The CDR3 is made up of 14 amino acids. Germline V gene data show CDR1 as SGHRS and CDR2 as YFSETQ.